This paragraph reports one T cell receptor beta chain. Per the original data handling: Amplification of reference gene primers provided the estimated nucleated cell counts. Measured with immunoSEQ multiplex PCR; TCRdb has only the in-frame clones, and not every one. The DNA was the basis for D and trimming; V, J and clone size are from that table. This sample has nearly 350,000 clones; over 70% occur once, and the top ten carry 2.5% to 3%. This sample was taken from a study of blood T cell repertoires in COVID-19. Study background: Specimens from acute and convalescent COVID-19 originated in the United States, Italy and Spain. The analysed material was cDNA or gDNA that came from T cells, B-cell-depleted T cells, or PBMCs.

The V end lost 0 bases, the J end lost 4 bases, and 19 bases lay between the germline ends. Germline CDR1 is MNHEY and CDR2 is SMNVEV (reference sequence). The CDR3 is made up of 17 amino acids. This sequence originates from a man aged 25-45 years with active or convalescent COVID-19. The chain combines TRBV27 with TRBJ2-7; perhaps TRBD1 as D (5 bases). The sequenced sample was peripheral blood. This chain's CDR3 is CASSLSGPPRVVYEQYF. The CDR3 DNA follows: TGTGCCAGCAGTTTATCGGGGCCCCCCAGGGTAGTATACGAGCAGTACTTC.